This passage covers 18 T cell receptor beta chains from one sample sequenced in a study of blood T cell repertoires in COVID-19. The method was immunoSEQ multiplex PCR; TCRdb's version includes in-frame clones alone and lacks a portion of them. Of a few hundred thousand clones detected, over 80% appear once; the ten largest clones hold over 4.5%. The sample was peripheral blood. These receptors were obtained from a man in his sixties who had recovered from COVID-19.

This clone was found a few times. Distinct nucleotide sequences in the sample also encode this CDR3. The chain links TRBV7-9 to TRBJ2-1; D gene unclear. The germline V and J ends were trimmed by 0 bases and 9 bases, with 3 bases remaining between them. Germline-derived CDR1 and CDR2 are SEHNR and FQNEAQ (reference sequence). The CDR3 sequence is 11 residues long. CDR3 amino acids: CASSLAREQFF. In DNA form, the CDR3 reads TGTGCCAGCAGCTTAGCGCGTGAGCAGTTCTTC.

V gene TRBV7-9 combines with J gene TRBJ2-3; D perhaps matches TRBD2 (6 bases). With 5 bases removed from V and 3 bases from J, the gap between germline ends came to 15 bases. Looked up from germline, CDR1 is SEHNR and CDR2 is FQNEAQ (reference sequence). This CDR3 has 15 residues. CDR3 DNA sequence: TGTGCCAGCAGCCCCTACGGGAGAAAGACAGATACGCAGTATTTT. It specifies CASSPYGRKTDTQYF.

This clone appeared a few times. The V and J genes are TRBV11-2 and TRBJ2-2; no reliable D call. The V end was cut by 6 bases, the J end by 2 bases, with 7 bases between. The CDR3 extends over 13 amino acids. CDR1 is SGHAT, CDR2 FQNNGV, per germline. The CDR3 nucleotides are TGTGCCAGCAGAAGAGGAAACACCGGGGAGCTGTTTTTT. Its protein product is CASRRGNTGELFF. The full variable domain, in which reference TRBV11-2 and TRBJ2-2 provide the parts outside the CDR3, is EAGVAQSPRYKIIEKRQSVAFWCNPISGHATLYWYQQILGQGPKLLIQFQNNGVVDDSQLPKDRFSAERLKGVDSTLKIQPAKLEDSAVYLCASRRGNTGELFFGEGSRLTVL.

V usage is TRBV7-2 and J usage is TRBJ1-4; D unclear. This CDR3 contains 17 residues. Germline V gives CDR1 SGHTA, CDR2 FQGNSA. The V end was cut by 2 bases, the J end by 0 bases, with 13 bases between. The CDR3 here is CASSLTRARTTNEKLFF. CDR3 DNA sequence: TGTGCCAGCAGCTTAACGAGAGCCCGTACAACTAATGAAAAACTGTTTTTT.

The count of this clone is one. The J gene is TRBJ2-1, the V gene TRBV9; D is unresolved. The CDR3 runs to 11 residues. Germline V lookup: CDR1 SGDLS, CDR2 YYNGEE. Trimming took 3 bases from V and 15 from J, leaving 13 bases between them. CDR3 nucleotide sequence: TGTGCCAGCAGCGACTCGACTGGTAGGTTCTTC. This translates into CASSDSTGRFF.

The chain uses TRBV29-1 and TRBJ1-1; D ambiguous. Per the germline V gene, CDR1 is SQVTM and CDR2 is ANQGSEA. The CDR3 covers 12 residues. V dropped 5 bases and J dropped 4 bases, with 11 bases sitting between them. In nucleotides, the CDR3 is TGCAGCGTTCGTGATCCGGGCACTGAAGCTTTCTTT. This codes for CSVRDPGTEAFF.

The rearrangement links TRBV28 to TRBJ1-2, with D tentatively TRBD1 (6 bases). The germline gives CDR1 MDHEN, CDR2 SYDVKM. This CDR3 has 13 residues. V was cut by 8 bases and J by 5 bases, with 15 bases left in between. CDR3 residues: CASSVGRGYGYTF. In DNA, the CDR3 is TGTGCCAGCTCCGTCGGCAGGGGATATGGCTACACCTTC.

The chain couples TRBV18 to TRBJ2-7; the match to TRBD2 covers 11 bases. Trimming took 2 bases from V and 2 from J; bases not matched to a gene: 8. Per the germline V gene, CDR1 is KGHSH and CDR2 is LQKENI. This CDR3 is built from 17 residues. CDR3 sequence: CASSPTSGTSGAYEQYF. CDR3 coding DNA: TGTGCCAGCTCACCAACTTCCGGGACTAGCGGCGCCTACGAGCAGTACTTC.

This clone was observed a few times. The chain employs TRBV20-1 and TRBJ1-2; 9 nucleotides align to TRBD1. This CDR3 spans 11 amino acids. Germline V gives CDR1 DFQATT, CDR2 SNEGSKA (reference sequence). Trimming removed 0 bases from V and 11 bases from J; junction bases left unmatched: 1. This CDR3 reads CSARDGTGYTF. In DNA, the CDR3 is TGCAGTGCTAGAGACGGGACAGGGTACACCTTC.

The chain employs TRBV24-1 and TRBJ2-2, with D possibly being TRBD1 (5 bases). V lost 8 bases and J 4 bases, leaving 7 bases between the germline ends. The CDR3 is 12 residues long. Germline CDR1 and CDR2: KGHDR and SFDVKD. The CDR3 spells CATKGSTGELFF. The CDR3 DNA is TGTGCCACCAAGGGGTCCACCGGGGAGCTGTTTTTT.

The chain has TRBV27 and TRBJ2-7; D uncertain. Looked up from germline, CDR1 is MNHEY and CDR2 is SMNVEV (reference sequence). V gave up 2 bases and J gave up 1 base, with 9 bases separating them. The CDR3 spans 14 residues. The CDR3 region is CASSLIGQSYEQYF. For the CDR3, the DNA is TGTGCCAGCAGTTTAATTGGGCAGTCCTACGAGCAGTACTTC.

The J gene is TRBJ2-2, the V gene TRBV10-3; 8 bases fit TRBD1. Germline lookup yields CDR1 ENHRY and CDR2 SYGVKD. This CDR3 is built from 16 residues. The J segment lost 6 bases and the V segment lost 2 bases, leaving 8 bases of the junction unmatched. CDR3 sequence (DNA): TGTGCCATCAGTGAGCCGGACAGGGTGGGTTCCGGGGAGCTGTTTTTT. Amino acid sequence: CAISEPDRVGSGELFF.

The chain carries TRBV11-2 and TRBJ2-3; no reliable D call. CDR1 is SGHAT and CDR2 is FQNNGV in the germline V gene. The CDR3 has 10 amino acids. Trimming removed 4 bases at V and 7 bases at J, with 3 bases between. CDR3 sequence (DNA): TGTGCCAGCAGCTCCTATACGCAGTATTTT. Amino acids: CASSSYTQYF.

This chain joins TRBV5-1 and TRBJ2-5, with 10 bases identical to TRBD2. Germline-derived CDR1 and CDR2 are SGHRS and YFSETQ. The CDR3 runs to 16 residues. Trimming cost V 6 bases and J 2 bases; bases outside gene matches: 10. The DNA of the CDR3 is TGCGCCAGCATGGTGCTAGCGGGAGCGGGGCAAGAGACCCAGTACTTC. It is translated as CASMVLAGAGQETQYF.

This clone came up a few times. The chain carries TRBV25-1 and TRBJ1-6; the D gene is possibly TRBD1 (6 bases). Germline CDR1 and CDR2: MGHDK and SYGVNS. V shed 5 bases and J shed 13 bases, with 18 bases lying between them. CDR3 length: 14 amino acids. In nucleotides, the CDR3 is TGTGCCAGCAGTATATCAGGGGCCATGGCGCCCCTCCACTTT. It translates to CASSISGAMAPLHF.

This chain links TRBV30 with TRBJ2-6; 7 nucleotides agree with TRBD1. This CDR3 is built from 19 residues. The germline CDR1 and CDR2 sequences are GTSNPN and SVGIG (reference sequence). Trimming took 0 bases from V and 2 from J; bases not matched to a gene: 13. The CDR3 DNA reads as TGTGCCTGGAGTGTACGGTTCTTGGCCGGGACAGCTGGGGCCAACGTCCTGACTTTC. Protein: CAWSVRFLAGTAGANVLTF.

This clone turned up a few times. The rearrangement joins TRBV6-6 to TRBJ1-4, with 7 bases fitting TRBD1. The CDR3 has 14 residues. The germline gives CDR1 MNHNY, CDR2 SVGAGI (reference sequence). Germline trimming cut 5 bases from V and 8 bases from J; bases unmatched to any gene: 8. The CDR3 nucleotides read TGTGCCAGCAGTCCCGACAGGGCGAGAGAAAAACTGTTTTTT. As protein: CASSPDRAREKLFF.

The chain couples TRBV29-1 to TRBJ2-1, with D tentatively TRBD2 (6 bases). The CDR3 has 13 amino acids. Germline CDR1 reads SQVTM; CDR2 reads ANQGSEA. The V gene lost 4 bases and the J gene lost 6 bases, with 13 bases spanning the gap. The CDR3 is CSVVGGGGNEQFF. The CDR3 nucleotides are TGCAGCGTTGTGGGAGGAGGTGGCAATGAGCAGTTCTTC.